One sample yielded the 25 T cell receptor beta chains listed below, sequenced in a study of shared clonotypes between healthy human individuals. Profiling relied on immunoSEQ multiplex PCR, and the TCRdb table lists in-frame clones only, not all of them. Counted here are 2 million to 2.5 million clones, more than 80% occurring once; the ten biggest clones make up roughly 0.36%. The sequenced material came from naive CD4+ T cells from PBMCs. Stated subset: CD45RA+ positively selected. Receptors originate from a man between 18 and 35 years old in good health. Some clones in this sample may be carry-over from other donors' samples.

Concerning this clone: At the DNA level, this CDR3 is encoded by other sequences in the same sample as well. The V and J genes are TRBV9 and TRBJ2-3; 9 nucleotides agree with TRBD2. The CDR3 spans 15 residues. Unmatched junction bases numbered 5, after V lost 2 bases and J lost 4 bases. From germline, CDR1 is SGDLS and CDR2 YYNGEE. CDR3 loop: CASSVEGGRADTQYF. The DNA for the CDR3 is TGTGCCAGCAGCGTCGAGGGCGGGAGGGCAGATACGCAGTATTTT.

The chain recombines TRBV6-5 with TRBJ1-2; D uncertain. The V and J ends lost 4 bases and 7 bases respectively, with 19 bases between them. CDR1 is MNHEY and CDR2 is SVGAGI in the germline V gene. This CDR3 is 15 amino acids long. In DNA, the CDR3 is TGTGCCAGCAGTTTACTCGGACTGGGTGATGCTGGCTACACCTTC. It yields the protein CASSLLGLGDAGYTF.

About this clone: Different DNA sequences within this sample yield the same CDR3. The CDR3 DNA reads TGTGCCAGCAGCGTAGCAAGGGACACTGAAGCTTTCTTT. This codes for CASSVARDTEAFF. The rearrangement uses TRBV9 and TRBJ1-1; no clear D. The CDR3 contains 13 residues. Between the trimmed V and J ends, which lost 0 bases and 3 bases, there was a span of 6 bases. Germline V lookup: CDR1 SGDLS, CDR2 YYNGEE.

This clone appeared a single time. The same CDR3 can be traced to other DNA sequences in this sample. The chain couples TRBV29-1 to TRBJ2-3, with no clear D. Trimming cost V 3 bases and J 1 base, with 5 bases left between them. The CDR3 is 12 residues long. Per germline, CDR1 SQVTM and CDR2 ANQGSEA. CDR3: CSVDTGTDTQYF. CDR3 DNA: TGCAGCGTTGATACAGGCACAGATACGCAGTATTTT.

As for this clone: One end of the junction fails to match germline, which may point to a read error. This rearrangement joins TRBV27 to TRBJ1-6; D remains ambiguous. Germline V lookup: CDR1 MNHEY, CDR2 SMNVEV (reference sequence). There are 12 residues in the CDR3. This chain's CDR3 is CATGERNSPLRF. The DNA for the CDR3 is TGTGCCACCGGAGAACGAAATTCACCCCTCCGCTTT.

The rearrangement joins TRBV18 to TRBJ1-2; 9 nucleotides align to TRBD1. Germline V gene sequence: CDR1 KGHSH, CDR2 LQKENI. Trimming at V came to 6 bases and at J to 6 bases, leaving 8 bases not matched to a gene. This CDR3 is 14 amino acids long. This chain's CDR3 is CASSFQGQGNGYTF. The CDR3 region has the DNA TGTGCCAGCTCCTTCCAGGGACAGGGCAATGGCTACACCTTC.

V usage is TRBV6-5 and J usage is TRBJ1-4, with D uncertain. CDR1 MNHEY and CDR2 SVGAGI come from the germline V gene. V was shortened by 6 bases and J by 8 bases, with 13 bases between the two germline ends. CDR3 length equals 13 residues. The CDR3 DNA follows: TGTGCCAGCAGGTTGGGAAGAGGAGAAAAACTGTTTTTT. Amino acid sequence: CASRLGRGEKLFF.

Points on this clone: The sample carries other DNA sequences with the same CDR3. V usage is TRBV7-3 and J usage is TRBJ2-2; a possible D gene is TRBD1 (5 bases). Deletions cut 0 bases from V and 0 bases from J, with 5 bases between. Germline-derived CDR1 and CDR2 are SGHTA and FQGTGA. This CDR3 is built from 15 residues. The CDR3 spells CASSLTRANTGELFF. CDR3 coding DNA: TGTGCCAGCAGCTTAACCAGGGCGAACACCGGGGAGCTGTTTTTT.

This clone was observed a single time. This chain links TRBV7-2 with TRBJ1-2, with 7 bases matching TRBD1. The V gene end was trimmed by 0 bases and the J gene end by 7 bases; junction bases not matched to a gene: 5. Germline CDR1 is SGHTA and CDR2 is FQGNSA. This CDR3 spans 14 amino acids. CDR3 loop: CASSLADRVGGYTF. The CDR3 coding sequence is TGTGCCAGCAGCTTAGCCGACAGGGTGGGTGGCTACACCTTC.

The chain employs TRBV28 and TRBJ2-4; D is unresolved. V lost 10 bases and J 6 bases, leaving 13 bases between the germline ends. CDR3 length: 12 residues. Germline V gene sequence: CDR1 MDHEN, CDR2 SYDVKM. The CDR3 sequence is CATNSNLNIQYF. The CDR3 region has the DNA TGTGCCACTAACAGCAATTTAAACATTCAGTACTTC.

The table lists this clone with a count of one. This chain uses TRBV7-3 with TRBJ1-6; D call uncertain. V lost 4 bases and J lost 12, with 13 bases in between. Germline V gene sequence: CDR1 SGHTA, CDR2 FQGTGA. The CDR3 sequence is 13 residues long. In DNA form, the CDR3 reads TGTGCCAGCAGCTCGGACGGCGTGGGACCCCTCCACTTT. Encoded protein: CASSSDGVGPLHF.

The chain joins TRBV5-1 to TRBJ2-1; 13 positions match TRBD2. Germline V gene lookup returns CDR1 SGHRS and CDR2 YFSETQ. V dropped 4 bases and J dropped 4; count of bases not matched to a gene: 5. This CDR3 contains 16 residues. CDR3 sequence reads: CASSPGLAGPYNEQFF. The CDR3 DNA follows: TGCGCCAGCAGCCCGGGACTAGCGGGACCTTACAATGAGCAGTTCTTC. Using reference TRBV5-1 and TRBJ2-1 for the parts outside the CDR3, the full variable domain is KAGVTQTPRYLIKTRGQQVTLSCSPISGHRSVSWYQQTPGQGLQFLFEYFSETQRNKGNFPGRFSGRQFSNSRSEMNVSTLELGDSALYLCASSPGLAGPYNEQFFGPGTRLTVL.

The table lists this clone with a count of one. V is TRBV6-1 and J is TRBJ1-2; D is perhaps TRBD1 (6 bases). CDR3 length equals 14 residues. Germline CDR1 is MNHNS and CDR2 is SASEGT. V lost 11 bases and J 2 bases, leaving 18 bases between the germline ends. The CDR3 DNA follows: TGTGCCGCGGACAGCTCGCGGGGAAACTATGGCTACACCTTC. Its translation is CAADSSRGNYGYTF.

This clone was seen a single time. V is TRBV2 and J is TRBJ1-2; D might be TRBD1 (6 bases). CDR1 is SNHLY, CDR2 FYNNEI, per germline. V lost 6 bases, J lost 5 bases, and 10 bases lay in between. The CDR3 runs 12 residues. This CDR3 reads CASSRGRYGYTF. The CDR3 region has the DNA TGTGCCAGCAGCAGGGGACGGTATGGCTACACCTTC.

The chain uses TRBV18 and TRBJ1-1; 9 bases are a match to TRBD1. The CDR3 length is 17 residues. CDR1 is KGHSH and CDR2 is LQKENI in the germline V gene. With V trimmed by 4 bases and J by 0 bases, 9 bases remained unmatched. The CDR3 DNA follows: TGTGCCAGCTCACGAACCCGACAGGGGGGAGTGAACACTGAAGCTTTCTTT. Translation gives CASSRTRQGGVNTEAFF. The full variable domain, in which reference TRBV18 and TRBJ1-1 provide the parts outside the CDR3, is NAGVMQNPRHLVRRRGQEARLRCSPMKGHSHVYWYRQLPEEGLKFMVYLQKENIIDESGMPKERFSAEFPKEGPSILRIQQVVRGDSAAYFCASSRTRQGGVNTEAFFGQGTRLTVV.

The chain joins TRBV30 to TRBJ2-3, with D perhaps given as TRBD1 or TRBD2 (5 bases each). Per germline, CDR1 GTSNPN and CDR2 SVGIG (reference sequence). This CDR3 contains 13 residues. V lost 4 bases to trimming and J lost 2 bases, with 10 bases between them. The CDR3 DNA reads TGTGCCTGGAACCGGGGCGCCACAGATACGCAGTATTTT. Encoded protein: CAWNRGATDTQYF.

This chain uses TRBV30 with TRBJ1-2, with D tentatively TRBD1 (6 bases). V was pared by 5 bases and J by 7 bases, with 17 bases between. The CDR3 length is 13 residues. Per the germline V gene, CDR1 is GTSNPN and CDR2 is SVGIG (reference sequence). The CDR3 sequence: CAWGGGWRGGYTF. The CDR3 DNA sequence: TGTGCCTGGGGGGGCGGCTGGCGCGGTGGCTACACCTTC. Together with reference TRBV30 and TRBJ1-2, the CDR3 gives the full variable domain: SQTIHQWPATLVQPVGSPLSLECTVEGTSNPNLYWYRQAAGRGLQLLFYSVGIGQISSEVPQNLSASRPQDRQFILSSKKLLLSDSGFYLCAWGGGWRGGYTFGSGTRLTVV.

The J gene is TRBJ2-1, the V gene TRBV4-2, with 10 positions matching TRBD2. V was pared by 1 base and J by 3 bases, with 3 bases of the junction left unmatched. Germline CDR1 LGHNA, CDR2 YNFKEQ. This CDR3 has 16 residues. The CDR3 is CASSQVPSGGYNEQFF. The CDR3 DNA reads as TGTGCCAGCAGCCAAGTGCCTAGCGGGGGCTACAATGAGCAGTTCTTC.

The gene calls are TRBV19 and TRBJ2-7, with D perhaps TRBD1 or TRBD2 (7 bases each). Germline-derived CDR1 and CDR2 are LNHDA and SQIVND (reference sequence). V shed 5 bases and J shed 5 bases, with 19 bases lying between them. The CDR3 runs 15 residues. The CDR3 region is CASSEGGGTLNEQYF. The CDR3 DNA reads as TGTGCCAGTAGTGAGGGAGGGGGCACGCTGAACGAGCAGTACTTC.

V is TRBV9 and J is TRBJ2-1, with D maybe TRBD2 (5 bases). The V gene's germline CDR1 is SGDLS and CDR2 YYNGEE. The germline V and J ends were trimmed by 0 bases and 3 bases, with 10 bases remaining between them. There are 15 residues in the CDR3. CDR3 DNA: TGTGCCAGCAGCGTAGCGAGGGAAGGCTACAATGAGCAGTTCTTC. Amino acid sequence: CASSVAREGYNEQFF.

V and J are TRBV7-9 and TRBJ1-5; weak D call: TRBD1 (6 bases). The CDR3 totals 16 residues. The germline CDR1 and CDR2 sequences are SEHNR and FQNEAQ (reference sequence). Trimming took off 1 base at V and 10 bases at J, with 20 bases between the two ends. CDR3 nucleotides: TGTGCCAGCAGCTTAGGACGTTACACAGGGCCCCAACCCCAGCATTTT. Protein: CASSLGRYTGPQPQHF.

J is TRBJ2-1 and V is TRBV5-1; D not resolved. Between the trimmed V and J ends, which lost 4 bases and 5 bases, there was a span of 13 bases. The CDR3 sequence is 14 residues long. Germline loops: CDR1 SGHRS, CDR2 YFSETQ. CDR3 DNA: TGCGCCAGCAGCCCAGGCGTACCCCACAATGAGCAGTTCTTC. It is translated as CASSPGVPHNEQFF.

The J gene is TRBJ2-4, the V gene TRBV20-1; 10 positions agree with TRBD1. The CDR3 loop spans 11 amino acids. V shed 3 bases, J shed 15 bases, and the junction held 5 bases outside the gene matches. In germline, CDR1 is DFQATT, CDR2 SNEGSKA (reference sequence). CDR3 DNA: TGCAGTGCTAGCCGGGACAGGGGAGGGTACTTC. This codes for CSASRDRGGYF.

This clone appeared a single time. The chain recombines TRBV5-6 with TRBJ2-7, with a possible D match to TRBD1 (5 bases). Germline V lookup: CDR1 SGHDT, CDR2 YYEEEE. The CDR3 totals 15 residues. Trimming cost V 2 bases and J 4 bases, with 16 bases left between them. CDR3: CASSFIKGNRYEQYF. DNA of the CDR3: TGTGCCAGCAGCTTTATCAAGGGGAACCGTTACGAGCAGTACTTC.

The gene calls are TRBV7-2 and TRBJ2-7, with 9 bases that match TRBD2. CDR3 length equals 17 residues. V lost 1 base to trimming and J lost 0 bases; unmatched junction nucleotides: 7. Germline V gene data show CDR1 as SGHTA and CDR2 as FQGNSA. CDR3 DNA: TGTGCCAGCAGCTTAGTCCCTAGCGGGGTTGCCTCCTACGAGCAGTACTTC. It is translated as CASSLVPSGVASYEQYF.